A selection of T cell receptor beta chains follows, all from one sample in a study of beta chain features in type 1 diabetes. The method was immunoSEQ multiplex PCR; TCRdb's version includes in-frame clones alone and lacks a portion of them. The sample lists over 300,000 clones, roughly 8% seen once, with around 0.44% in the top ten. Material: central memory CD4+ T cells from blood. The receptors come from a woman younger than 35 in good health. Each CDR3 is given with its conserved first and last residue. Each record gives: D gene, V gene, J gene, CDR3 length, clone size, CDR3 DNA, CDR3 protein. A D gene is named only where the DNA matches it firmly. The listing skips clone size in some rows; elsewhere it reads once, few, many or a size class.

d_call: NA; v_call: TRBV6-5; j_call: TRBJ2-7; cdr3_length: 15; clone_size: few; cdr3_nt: TGTGCCAGCAGTTACTCCGAGGGCCGGGTGGACGAGCAGTACTTC; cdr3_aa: CASSYSEGRVDEQYF
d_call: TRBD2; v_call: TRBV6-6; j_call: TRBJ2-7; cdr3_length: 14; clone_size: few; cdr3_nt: TGTGCCAGCAGGGGACTAGCGGGATCCTACGAGCAGTACTTC; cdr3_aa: CASRGLAGSYEQYF
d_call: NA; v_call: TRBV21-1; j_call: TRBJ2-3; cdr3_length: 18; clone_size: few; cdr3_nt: TGTGCCAGCAGCAAAAACGGGGGTGAATGGGAGTGTTCAGATACGCAGTATTTT; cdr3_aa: CASSKNGGEWECSDTQYF
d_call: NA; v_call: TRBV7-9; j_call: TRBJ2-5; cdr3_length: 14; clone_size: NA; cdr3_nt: TGTGCCAGCAGCTTTCGGACAGTTCAAGAGACCCAGTACTTC; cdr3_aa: CASSFRTVQETQYF
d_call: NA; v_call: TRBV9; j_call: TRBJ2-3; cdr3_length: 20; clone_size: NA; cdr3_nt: TGTGCCAGCAGCGTAGGAGTGGGGACGGAGGGGTCCTTTTACACAGATACGCAGTATTTT; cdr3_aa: CASSVGVGTEGSFYTDTQYF
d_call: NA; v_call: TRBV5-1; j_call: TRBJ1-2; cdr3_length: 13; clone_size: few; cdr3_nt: TGCGCCAGCAGCTTGGACAGAAACTATGGCTACACCTTC; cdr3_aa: CASSLDRNYGYTF
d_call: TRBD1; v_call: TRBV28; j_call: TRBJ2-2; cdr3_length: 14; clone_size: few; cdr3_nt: TGTGCCAGCAACCCGGGACAGGAGGCCGGGGAGCTGTTTTTT; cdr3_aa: CASNPGQEAGELFF
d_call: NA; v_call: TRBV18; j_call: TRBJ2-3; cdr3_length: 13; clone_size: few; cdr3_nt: TGTGCCAGCTCACCGCTAATAAGGGATACGCAGTATTTT; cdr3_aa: CASSPLIRDTQYF
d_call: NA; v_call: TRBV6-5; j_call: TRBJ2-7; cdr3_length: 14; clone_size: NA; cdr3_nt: TGTGCCAGCAGTTACTCGAGCGATTTCTACGAGCAGTACTTC; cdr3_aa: CASSYSSDFYEQYF
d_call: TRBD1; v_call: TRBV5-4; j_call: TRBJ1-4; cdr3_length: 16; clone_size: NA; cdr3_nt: TGTGCCAGCAGCCTTGGAGGGACAGGGCGAGGTGAAAAACTGTTTTTT; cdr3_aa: CASSLGGTGRGEKLFF
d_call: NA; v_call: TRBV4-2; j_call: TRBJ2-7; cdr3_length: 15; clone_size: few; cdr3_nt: TGTGCCAGCAGCCAATCTTACTCGAGCTCCTACGAGCAGTACTTC; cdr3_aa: CASSQSYSSSYEQYF
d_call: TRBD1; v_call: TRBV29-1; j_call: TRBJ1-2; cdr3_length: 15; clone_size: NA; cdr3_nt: TGCAGCGGTGGCCCACAGGGGCGAGGAATCTATGGCTACACCTTC; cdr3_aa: CSGGPQGRGIYGYTF
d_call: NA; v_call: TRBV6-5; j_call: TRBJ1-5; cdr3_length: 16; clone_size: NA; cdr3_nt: TGTGCCAGCAGTTATCACCCGGTTGGTAGCAATCAGCCCCAGCATTTT; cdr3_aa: CASSYHPVGSNQPQHF
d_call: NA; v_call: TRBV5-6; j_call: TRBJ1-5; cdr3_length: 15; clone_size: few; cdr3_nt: TGTGCCAGCAGCTTGGAAGCGGGCCGGGCTGGGCCCCAGCATTTT; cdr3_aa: CASSLEAGRAGPQHF